The 10 T cell receptor beta chains listed next were all sequenced from one sample in a study of cytomegalovirus exposure and HLA in healthy donors (dated by TCRdb to 2016 to 2017). The library was prepared using the immunoSEQ multiplex PCR assay. The immuneACCESS repertoire file appears here via TCRdb, limited to in-frame rearrangements. These files lack a portion of the clones; in checked studies, under half of the deficit traces to unresolved V genes, and the cause of the others is not known. In all, the sample holds about 120,000 clones, and approximately 81% of those were seen once. About 2% of the sample is in the top ten clones. The sequenced material came from PBMCs. The receptors shown here come from a woman aged 25 to 45 in good health and CMV-seronegative.

The V gene is TRBV16, the J gene TRBJ1-5, with D possibly being TRBD1 (5 bases). Deletions cut 1 base from V and 4 bases from J, with 11 bases between. The length of the CDR3 is 15 residues. Germline-derived CDR1 and CDR2 are KGHSY and FQNENV. CDR3 residues: CASSQYEGLNQPQHF. The DNA for the CDR3 is TGTGCCAGCAGCCAATACGAGGGACTTAATCAGCCCCAGCATTTT.

The V and J genes are TRBV6-1 and TRBJ2-7; 8 nucleotides line up with TRBD2. Germline V gene data show CDR1 as MNHNS and CDR2 as SASEGT. V lost 1 base and J lost 2; bases outside the gene matches: 4. This CDR3 contains 15 residues. CDR3: CASSEGPGRAYEQYF. The DNA for the CDR3 is TGTGCCAGCAGTGAAGGACCCGGGAGGGCCTACGAGCAGTACTTC.

The chain joins TRBV30 to TRBJ1-5; D is unclear. Germline V gives CDR1 GTSNPN, CDR2 SVGIG (reference sequence). There are 14 residues in the CDR3. Deletions cut 1 base from V and 3 bases from J, with 10 bases between. In DNA form, the CDR3 reads TGTGCCTGGAGTGCAGTAGCCACCAATCAGCCCCAGCATTTT. This codes for CAWSAVATNQPQHF.

J is TRBJ1-2 and V is TRBV30, with 7 bases lining up with TRBD1. With V trimmed by 8 bases and J by 4 bases, 13 bases remained unmatched. The CDR3 contains 14 residues. Germline V gene sequence: CDR1 GTSNPN, CDR2 SVGIG (reference sequence). Here the CDR3 DNA reads TGTGCCGGTCTCGGGACAGCAGCCGGCTATGGCTACACCTTC. It translates to CAGLGTAAGYGYTF. Full variable domain (remainder filled in from reference TRBV30 and TRBJ1-2): SQTIHQWPATLVQPVGSPLSLECTVEGTSNPNLYWYRQAAGRGLQLLFYSVGIGQISSEVPQNLSASRPQDRQFILSSKKLLLSDSGFYLCAGLGTAAGYGYTFGSGTRLTVV.

The chain employs TRBV6-6 and TRBJ2-7; D possibly corresponds to TRBD2 (5 bases). V was pared by 1 base and J by 4 bases, with 11 bases between. Germline CDR1 reads MNHNY; CDR2 reads SVGAGI (reference sequence). The CDR3 extends over 14 amino acids. The CDR3: CASSYYGVRYEQYF. The CDR3 DNA reads as TGTGCCAGCAGTTACTACGGGGTCAGGTACGAGCAGTACTTC.

J is TRBJ1-2 and V is TRBV10-3, with TRBD1 identical over 7 bases. V lost 6 bases, J lost 6 bases, and 4 bases stayed unmatched. This CDR3 is 12 amino acids long. Germline values: CDR1 ENHRY, CDR2 SYGVKD. The CDR3 is CAISRGIDGYTF. DNA for the CDR3: TGTGCCATCAGCAGGGGGATCGATGGCTACACCTTC.

This clone is judged medium-sized. The rearrangement joins TRBV10-3 to TRBJ2-1, with no clear D. Trimming pared 4 bases from V and 6 bases from J, leaving 13 bases between. CDR1 and CDR2 (germline): ENHRY, SYGVKD. This CDR3 is built from 14 residues. CDR3 protein: CAISGLAVANEQFF. The CDR3 bases are TGTGCCATCAGTGGTTTAGCTGTAGCCAATGAGCAGTTCTTC.

V gene TRBV19 combines with J gene TRBJ2-7; tentatively, D is TRBD1 (6 bases). V lost 1 base to trimming and J lost 2 bases, with 12 bases between them. Per the germline V gene, CDR1 is LNHDA and CDR2 is SQIVND (reference sequence). The CDR3 sequence is 15 residues long. CDR3 coding DNA: TGTGCCAGTAGTATAGTCCGGACAGAACCCTACGAGCAGTACTTC. Its translation: CASSIVRTEPYEQYF.

The chain uses TRBV7-9 and TRBJ1-2; 8 bases map to TRBD1. The ends lost 5 bases at V and 8 bases at J; junction bases unmatched: 10. Per germline, CDR1 SEHNR and CDR2 FQNEAQ (reference sequence). The CDR3 has 14 amino acids. The CDR3, as DNA: TGTGCCAGCAGCGTCCGGGACAGGCGTCGGGGCTACACCTTC. Protein: CASSVRDRRRGYTF.

This clone has only a few counts. The CDR3, as DNA: TGTGCCAGCAGTTATGTCGGGGGGCGGGAGACCCAGTACTTC. Protein sequence: CASSYVGGRETQYF. The chain is built from TRBV6-5 and TRBJ2-5; D possibly corresponds to TRBD2 (7 bases). CDR1 and CDR2 from the germline V gene are MNHEY and SVGAGI. The CDR3 totals 14 residues. Trimming took 3 bases from V and 5 from J, leaving 13 bases between them.